This T cell receptor (beta chain) was recovered during a study of blood T cell repertoires in COVID-19. The overall study: Spain, Italy and the United States supplied samples that represented acute and convalescent COVID-19. Sample material is recorded as cDNA or gDNA derived from T cells, B-cell-depleted T cells, or PBMCs.

Germline CDR1 reads SGHVS; CDR2 reads FQNEAQ. The CDR3 consists of 14 residues. V dropped 6 bases and J dropped 4; count of bases not matched to a gene: 5. As originally analysed: Amplification from reference gene primers served as the basis for estimated nucleated cell counts. TCRdb's copy holds only in-frame clones and misses some; the assay was immunoSEQ multiplex PCR. D and trimming were read from the DNA, whereas the V and J calls and clone size are those reported in that table. The repertoire holds tens of thousands of clones, around 80% seen once, with 22% in the top ten. This receptor was taken from a woman between 55 and 75 years old with acute or convalescent COVID-19. The sequencing sample was made of peripheral blood. The chain combines TRBV7-8 with TRBJ1-5, with 8 bases fitting TRBD1. CDR3 sequence: CASRAGTGNQPQHF. The CDR3 DNA follows: TGTGCCAGCAGGGCCGGGACAGGTAATCAGCCCCAGCATTTT.